This T cell receptor (beta chain) was identified during a study of post-analysis software for immune sequencing data. A few counts support this clonotype. The antigen remains unidentified. Included in the TCR beta cDNA libraries were unique molecular identifiers. cDNA molecules numbering roughly 0.5 million came from approximately 1 to 10 million T cells. MiXCR was run by TCRdb on the PCR reads, yielding one entry per CDR3 protein. Of 750,000 to 900,000 distinct CDR3 sequences listed, 40% to 55% are singletons. Study outcomes and limitations: In patients, about 5 TRBV segments were more frequent than in controls, with TRBV5-6, TRBV5-1 and TRBV20-1 among them.

V was clipped by 0 bases and J by 4 bases, with 9 bases between them. This CDR3 contains 14 residues. Per germline, CDR1 SGHTA and CDR2 FQGTGA. The V call is TRBV7-3, the J call TRBJ2-5; D is possibly TRBD1 (7 bases). The sample was blood. The sequence came from a girl aged 5-17 years with multiple sclerosis. The CDR3 here is CASSLTEGAETQYF. The CDR3 coding sequence is TGTGCCAGCAGCTTAACGGAGGGGGCAGAGACCCAGTACTTC.